These 31 T cell receptor beta chains were all obtained from the same sample, sequenced in a study of blood T cell repertoires in COVID-19. Sequenced by immunoSEQ multiplex PCR; TCRdb stores in-frame clones only, minus some. This table has about 240,000 clones, around 83% appearing once. Sample: peripheral blood. These receptor sequences come from an elderly woman with acute or convalescent COVID-19.

The chain is built from TRBV5-1 and TRBJ1-3; D is undetermined. The germline V gene has CDR1 SGHRS and CDR2 YFSETQ. The ends were cut back, 3 bases at V and 0 bases at J, with 10 bases in the middle. CDR3 size: 15 residues. CDR3 sequence: CASSYDRSSGNTIYF. CDR3 nucleotides: TGCGCCAGCAGCTACGACCGGAGCTCTGGAAACACCATATATTTT.

This clone has a single count. In DNA form, the CDR3 reads TGCGCCAGCTTCCAAATCCGCGGGGAGGGGACCTTGAACACCGGGGAGCTGTTTTTT. It is translated as CASFQIRGEGTLNTGELFF. The gene calls are TRBV5-1 and TRBJ2-2, with 7 bases that match TRBD2. This CDR3 has 19 residues. J lost 1 base, V lost 7 bases, and 19 bases had no gene match. CDR1 is SGHRS, CDR2 YFSETQ, per germline.

The chain recombines TRBV2 with TRBJ2-7; perhaps TRBD2 as D (7 bases). V shed 4 bases and J shed 3 bases, with 16 bases lying between them. Germline CDR1 SNHLY, CDR2 FYNNEI. CDR3 size: 15 residues. The CDR3 nucleotides read TGTGCCAGCAGTGGGGGGGCGGGGGCCCGCTACGAGCAGTACTTC. Translation: CASSGGAGARYEQYF.

The rearrangement uses TRBV2 and TRBJ1-2; maybe TRBD1 (5 bases). The CDR3 length is 15 residues. V lost 3 bases and J 2 bases, leaving 13 bases between the germline ends. The germline gives CDR1 SNHLY, CDR2 FYNNEI. The CDR3 sequence is CASSDRVKGNYGYTF. The CDR3 DNA reads TGTGCCAGCAGTGATCGGGTTAAGGGGAACTATGGCTACACCTTC.

This clone was counted a few times. The rearrangement joins TRBV2 to TRBJ1-5, with TRBD1 matching 9 bases. There are 16 residues in the CDR3. The ends lost 6 bases at V and 3 bases at J; junction bases unmatched: 9. Germline V gene lookup returns CDR1 SNHLY and CDR2 FYNNEI. The CDR3 DNA is TGTGCCAGCAGGCTGGGACAGGGAAATAACAATCAGCCCCAGCATTTT. It encodes CASRLGQGNNNQPQHF.

This chain uses TRBV5-6 with TRBJ2-7, with D maybe TRBD1 (5 bases). Trimming took off 0 bases at V and 3 bases at J, with 13 bases between the two ends. Germline V CDR1 and CDR2: SGHDT, YYEEEE. This CDR3 contains 15 residues. The chain's CDR3 is CASSLVGQPFYEQYF. The DNA of the CDR3 is TGTGCCAGCAGCTTGGTAGGACAACCCTTCTACGAGCAGTACTTC.

The chain employs TRBV19 and TRBJ2-1; 8 bases fit TRBD1. The germline V gene encodes CDR1 LNHDA and CDR2 SQIVND (reference sequence). The J segment lost 4 bases and the V segment lost 6 bases, leaving 11 bases of the junction unmatched. The CDR3 totals 16 residues. This chain's CDR3 is CASRPDRGQDYNEQFF. CDR3 nucleotide sequence: TGTGCCAGTAGGCCCGACAGGGGACAAGATTACAATGAGCAGTTCTTC. Drawing the rest from reference TRBV19 and TRBJ2-1, the complete variable domain is DGGITQSPKYLFRKEGQNVTLSCEQNLNHDAMYWYRQDPGQGLRLIYYSQIVNDFQKGDIAEGYSVSREKKESFPLTVTSAQKNPTAFYLCASRPDRGQDYNEQFFGPGTRLTVL.

The chain combines TRBV4-1 with TRBJ1-2, with a possible D match to TRBD1 (6 bases). Germline CDR1 reads MGHRA; CDR2 reads YSYEKL. The CDR3 length is 14 residues. V lost 3 bases, J lost 7 bases, and 15 bases lay in between. The chain's CDR3 is CASSQPFQGSGYTF. DNA of the CDR3: TGCGCCAGCAGCCAGCCCTTTCAGGGGTCTGGCTACACCTTC.

CDR3 in amino acids: CASSRLGLAGSDTQYF. Written as DNA, the CDR3 is TGTGCCAGCAGCCGACTGGGACTAGCGGGTTCAGATACGCAGTATTTT. The J gene is TRBJ2-3, the V gene TRBV5-5, with 12 bases aligning to TRBD2. J was trimmed by 4 bases and V by 4 bases; bases with no gene match: 7. The germline gives CDR1 SGHKS, CDR2 YYEKEE (reference sequence). The CDR3 length is 16 residues.

The chain is built from TRBV4-1 and TRBJ1-2; the match to TRBD1 covers 9 bases. V shed 1 base, J shed 7 bases, and the junction held 4 bases outside the gene matches. This CDR3 has 14 amino acids. Germline loops: CDR1 MGHRA, CDR2 YSYEKL. Here the CDR3 reads CASSQGTGVGGYTF. CDR3 coding DNA: TGCGCCAGCAGCCAAGGGACAGGGGTTGGTGGCTACACCTTC.

The V call is TRBV28, the J call TRBJ1-4, with D possibly TRBD1 on 6 matching bases. Germline V gene lookup returns CDR1 MDHEN and CDR2 SYDVKM. Trimming stripped 6 bases from V and 2 bases from J, with 13 bases between. The CDR3 runs to 15 residues. The CDR3 nucleotides are TGTGCCAGCAGCCTTGGTGGGGGCACTAATGAAAAACTGTTTTTT. This translates into CASSLGGGTNEKLFF.

This chain links TRBV3-1 (or the pseudogene TRBV3-2) with TRBJ1-2; no reliable D call. Germline V gene lookup returns CDR1 LGHDT and CDR2 YNNKEL (reference sequence). V was cut by 2 bases and J by 1 base, with 17 bases left in between. The CDR3 spans 17 residues. The CDR3 loop reads CASSQFASGRSNYGYTF. In DNA form, the CDR3 reads TGTGCCAGCAGCCAATTCGCCAGCGGAAGGAGTAACTATGGCTACACCTTC.

This chain joins TRBV9 and TRBJ1-5; TRBD1 might be the D (5 bases). With 7 bases removed from V and 0 bases from J, the gap between germline ends came to 14 bases. From germline, CDR1 is SGDLS and CDR2 YYNGEE. This CDR3 has 15 amino acids. The CDR3 sequence: CASGRGHGSNQPQHF. As DNA, the CDR3 is TGTGCCAGCGGGAGGGGTCATGGTAGCAATCAGCCCCAGCATTTT.

V usage is TRBV5-6 and J usage is TRBJ2-1; weak D call: TRBD2 (6 bases). Germline loops: CDR1 SGHDT, CDR2 YYEEEE. Trimming stripped 4 bases from V and 0 bases from J, with 14 bases between. CDR3 length equals 16 residues. CDR3 sequence: CASSPDYQSSYNEQFF. Here the CDR3 DNA reads TGTGCCAGCAGCCCGGACTACCAAAGCTCCTACAATGAGCAGTTCTTC. Together with reference TRBV5-6 and TRBJ2-1, the CDR3 gives the full variable domain: DAGVTQSPTHLIKTRGQQVTLRCSPKSGHDTVSWYQQALGQGPQFIFQYYEEEERQRGNFPDRFSGHQFPNYSSELNVNALLLGDSALYLCASSPDYQSSYNEQFFGPGTRLTVL.

The chain uses TRBV19 and TRBJ1-1; possible D gene TRBD1, 5 bases. The V and J ends lost 2 bases and 2 bases respectively, with 9 bases between them. CDR1 is LNHDA and CDR2 is SQIVND in the germline V gene (reference sequence). CDR3 size: 14 residues. The CDR3 nucleotides are TGTGCCAGTAGTATAAAGGGGCTTAACACTGAAGCTTTCTTT. It is translated as CASSIKGLNTEAFF. The whole variable domain, remainder taken from reference TRBV19 and TRBJ1-1, is DGGITQSPKYLFRKEGQNVTLSCEQNLNHDAMYWYRQDPGQGLRLIYYSQIVNDFQKGDIAEGYSVSREKKESFPLTVTSAQKNPTAFYLCASSIKGLNTEAFFGQGTRLTVV.

The chain uses TRBV15 and TRBJ1-5; D gene uncertain. This CDR3 comprises 14 residues. The V end lost 0 bases, the J end lost 3 bases, and 6 bases lay between the germline ends. Looked up from germline, CDR1 is LNHNV and CDR2 is YYDKDF (reference sequence). CDR3 DNA sequence: TGTGCCACCAGCAGAGATGGAGTCAATCAGCCCCAGCATTTT. Amino acids: CATSRDGVNQPQHF.

The V gene is TRBV18, the J gene TRBJ1-2; possible D gene TRBD1, 6 bases. The CDR3 length is 15 residues. The V and J ends lost 2 bases and 3 bases respectively, with 13 bases between them. The germline V gene has CDR1 KGHSH and CDR2 LQKENI. The CDR3 nucleotides are TGTGCCAGCTCACCAGGGAGGGGGAGTGACTATGGCTACACCTTC. This sequence encodes CASSPGRGSDYGYTF.

This clone has only one observation. The V gene is TRBV3-1 (or the pseudogene TRBV3-2), the J gene TRBJ1-3; TRBD1 matches at 7 bases. Trimming took 3 bases from V and 4 from J; bases not matched to a gene: 6. Germline-derived CDR1 and CDR2 are LGHDT and YNNKEL (reference sequence). The CDR3 runs 15 residues. The CDR3 here is CASSHWDRLGNTIYF. CDR3 DNA: TGTGCCAGCAGCCATTGGGACAGACTAGGAAACACCATATATTTT.

J is TRBJ2-2 and V is TRBV2; TRBD1 aligns across 8 bases. The CDR3 is made up of 14 amino acids. The V segment lost 4 bases and the J segment 6 bases; nucleotides outside the gene matches: 4. Per the germline V gene, CDR1 is SNHLY and CDR2 is FYNNEI. Here the CDR3 DNA reads TGTGCCAGCAGTGGGACAGGGTCCCCCGGGGAGCTGTTTTTT. It translates to CASSGTGSPGELFF.

The genes are TRBV24-1 and TRBJ1-5, with TRBD1 matching 8 bases. Unmatched junction bases numbered 4, after V lost 3 bases and J lost 1 base. Germline CDR1 is KGHDR and CDR2 is SFDVKD. The CDR3 extends over 16 amino acids. CDR3 loop: CATSDHGQGSNQPQHF. CDR3 DNA: TGTGCCACCAGTGATCACGGACAGGGCAGCAATCAGCCCCAGCATTTT.

This clone was observed once. The CDR3 region is CASSPGAQGIYEQYF. In DNA form, the CDR3 reads TGCGCCAGCAGCCCTGGGGCCCAGGGAATTTACGAGCAGTACTTC. This chain links TRBV5-1 with TRBJ2-7, with TRBD1 as a possible D gene (5 bases). The CDR3 totals 15 residues. Germline loops: CDR1 SGHRS, CDR2 YFSETQ. Trimming shortened V by 4 bases and J by 4 bases, and 18 bases separated the two germline ends.

There are a few counts of this clone. The gene calls are TRBV5-1 and TRBJ2-7; 7 positions match TRBD2. The CDR3 spans 16 residues. Germline V gene lookup returns CDR1 SGHRS and CDR2 YFSETQ. With 3 bases clipped from V and 2 bases from J, the junction kept 11 bases outside the gene matches. The CDR3 here is CASSWGVAGVPYEQYF. The DNA of the CDR3 is TGCGCCAGCAGCTGGGGAGTTGCGGGGGTCCCCTACGAGCAGTACTTC.

The rearrangement uses TRBV6-5 and TRBJ1-1; 10 nucleotides match TRBD1. Germline-derived CDR1 and CDR2 are MNHEY and SVGAGI. V lost 6 bases, J lost 5 bases, and 6 bases stayed unmatched. This CDR3 is built from 14 residues. The CDR3 DNA reads TGTGCCAGCAGCCCAGACAGGGGGCGGACTGAAGCTTTCTTT. Its translation is CASSPDRGRTEAFF.

This clone was detected only once. This chain links TRBV7-3 with TRBJ1-3; 7 bases match TRBD1. V shed 5 bases, J shed 2 bases, and the junction held 6 bases outside the gene matches. This CDR3 spans 15 amino acids. The germline V gene encodes CDR1 SGHTA and CDR2 FQGTGA. CDR3 loop: CASSPTGTAGNTIYF. The CDR3 nucleotides are TGTGCCAGCAGCCCCACCGGGACAGCTGGAAACACCATATATTTT.

In nucleotides, the CDR3 is TGTGCCATCAGTGAAGAGGGCCGCCGGATCGATTCACCCCTCCACTTT. It encodes CAISEEGRRIDSPLHF. The rearrangement joins TRBV10-3 to TRBJ1-6; D remains ambiguous. This CDR3 is built from 16 residues. V shed 3 bases and J shed 8 bases, with 17 bases lying between them. Germline loops: CDR1 ENHRY, CDR2 SYGVKD.

The CDR3 DNA reads as TGTGCCAGTAGTATTTTCGCCTCTACGAACACTGAAGCTTTCTTT. It specifies CASSIFASTNTEAFF. This chain joins TRBV19 and TRBJ1-1; no clear D gene. This CDR3 spans 15 amino acids. With 3 bases removed from V and 1 base from J, the gap between germline ends came to 12 bases. Looked up from germline, CDR1 is LNHDA and CDR2 is SQIVND (reference sequence).

V gene TRBV18 combines with J gene TRBJ2-7, with D perhaps TRBD2 (6 bases). Per germline, CDR1 KGHSH and CDR2 LQKENI. The germline V and J ends were trimmed by 1 base and 2 bases, with 9 bases remaining between them. There are 14 residues in the CDR3. Here the CDR3 reads CASSPQEGTYEQYF. The CDR3, as DNA: TGTGCCAGCTCACCACAGGAGGGAACCTACGAGCAGTACTTC.

CDR3 protein: CATRNVRAGANVLTF. CDR3 coding DNA: TGTGCCACCAGGAACGTTCGCGCGGGGGCCAACGTCCTGACTTTC. The chain combines TRBV27 with TRBJ2-6; D is uncertain. The V gene lost 10 bases and the J gene lost 4 bases, with 17 bases spanning the gap. Germline V gene sequence: CDR1 MNHEY, CDR2 SMNVEV (reference sequence). The CDR3 loop spans 15 amino acids.

The chain employs TRBV14 and TRBJ2-3; TRBD2 matches at 12 bases. This CDR3 spans 17 amino acids. CDR1 is SGHDN, CDR2 FVKESK, per germline. V trimming: 4 bases; J trimming: 2 bases; junction bases outside the gene matches: 7. CDR3 sequence (DNA): TGTGCCAGCAGCCCCATAGGACTAGCGGGGACCACAGATACGCAGTATTTT. This codes for CASSPIGLAGTTDTQYF.

The chain couples TRBV6-5 to TRBJ2-2, with D possibly TRBD1 on 5 matching bases. CDR3 length equals 12 residues. From germline, CDR1 is MNHEY and CDR2 SVGAGI. Between the trimmed V and J ends, which lost 5 bases and 8 bases, there was a span of 9 bases. This CDR3 reads CASSPGLGELFF. The CDR3 region has the DNA TGTGCCAGCAGTCCAGGGTTGGGGGAGCTGTTTTTT.

The J gene is TRBJ2-2, the V gene TRBV5-1, with 7 bases lining up with TRBD1. The CDR3 extends over 16 amino acids. Germline CDR1 is SGHRS and CDR2 is YFSETQ. V trimming: 0 bases; J trimming: 3 bases; junction bases outside the gene matches: 5. CDR3 nucleotides: TGCGCCAGCAGCTTGGGAGCACAGGGGTACACCGGGGAGCTGTTTTTT. The encoded protein is CASSLGAQGYTGELFF.